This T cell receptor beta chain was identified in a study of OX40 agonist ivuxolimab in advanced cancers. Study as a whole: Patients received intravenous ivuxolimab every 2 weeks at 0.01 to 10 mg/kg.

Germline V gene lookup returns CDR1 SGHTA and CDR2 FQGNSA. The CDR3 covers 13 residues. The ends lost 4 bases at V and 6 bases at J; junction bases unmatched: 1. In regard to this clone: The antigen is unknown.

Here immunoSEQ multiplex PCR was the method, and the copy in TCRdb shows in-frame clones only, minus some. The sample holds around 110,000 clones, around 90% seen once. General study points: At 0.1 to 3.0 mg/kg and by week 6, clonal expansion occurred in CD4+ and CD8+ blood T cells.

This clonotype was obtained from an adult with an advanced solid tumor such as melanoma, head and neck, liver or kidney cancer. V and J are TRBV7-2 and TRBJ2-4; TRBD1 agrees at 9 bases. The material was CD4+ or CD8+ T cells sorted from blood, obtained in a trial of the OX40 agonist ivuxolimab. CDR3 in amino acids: CASSWTGVNIQYF. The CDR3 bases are TGTGCCAGCAGCTGGACAGGGGTAAACATTCAGTACTTC.